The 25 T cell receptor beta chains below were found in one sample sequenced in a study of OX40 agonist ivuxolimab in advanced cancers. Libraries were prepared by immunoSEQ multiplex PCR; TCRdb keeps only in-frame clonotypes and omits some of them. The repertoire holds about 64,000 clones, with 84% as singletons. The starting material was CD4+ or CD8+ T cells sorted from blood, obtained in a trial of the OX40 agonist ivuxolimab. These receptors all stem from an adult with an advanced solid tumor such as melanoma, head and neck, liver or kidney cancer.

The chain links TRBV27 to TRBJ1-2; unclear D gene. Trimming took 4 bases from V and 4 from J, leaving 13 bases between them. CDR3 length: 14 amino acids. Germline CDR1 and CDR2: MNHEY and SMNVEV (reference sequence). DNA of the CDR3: TGTGCCAGCAGTTACAAGGGATCGGGCTATGGCTACACCTTC. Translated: CASSYKGSGYGYTF.

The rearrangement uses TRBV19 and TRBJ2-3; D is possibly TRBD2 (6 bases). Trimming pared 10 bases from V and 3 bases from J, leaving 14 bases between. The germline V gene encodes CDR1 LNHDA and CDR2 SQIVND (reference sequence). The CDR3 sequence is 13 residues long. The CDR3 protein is CATLHGGTDTQYF. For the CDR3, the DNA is TGTGCCACCTTACACGGGGGTACAGATACGCAGTATTTT.

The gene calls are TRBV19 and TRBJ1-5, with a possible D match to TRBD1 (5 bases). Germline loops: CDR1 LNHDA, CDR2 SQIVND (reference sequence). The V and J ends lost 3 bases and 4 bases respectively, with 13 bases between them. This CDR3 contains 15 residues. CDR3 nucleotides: TGTGCCAGTAGTATTAGAGGGGCGGGAAATCAGCCCCAGCATTTT. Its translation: CASSIRGAGNQPQHF.

CDR3 amino acids: CASSSTSGASEQFF. The CDR3 DNA reads TGTGCCAGCAGTTCTACTAGCGGGGCAAGTGAGCAGTTCTTC. This chain joins TRBV6-5 and TRBJ2-1, with 10 bases that match TRBD2. Germline CDR1 and CDR2: MNHEY and SVGAGI. The CDR3 length is 14 residues. The trim removed 4 bases at V and 9 bases at J, leaving 6 bases unmatched.

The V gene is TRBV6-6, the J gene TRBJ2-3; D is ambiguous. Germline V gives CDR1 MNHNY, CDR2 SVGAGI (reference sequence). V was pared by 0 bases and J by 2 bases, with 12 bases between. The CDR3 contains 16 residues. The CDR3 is CASSYSTQPPTDTQYF. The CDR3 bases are TGTGCCAGCAGTTACTCGACCCAGCCTCCCACAGATACGCAGTATTTT.

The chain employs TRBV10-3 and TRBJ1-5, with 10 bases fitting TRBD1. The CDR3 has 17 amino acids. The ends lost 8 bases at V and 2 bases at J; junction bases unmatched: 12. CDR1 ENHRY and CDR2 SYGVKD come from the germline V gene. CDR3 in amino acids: CAIGRDRGLDGNQPQHF. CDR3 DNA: TGTGCCATCGGCCGGGACAGGGGATTAGATGGCAATCAGCCCCAGCATTTT.

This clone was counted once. The CDR3 DNA reads as TGTGCCAGCAGCTTGGGGATGTATAGCAATCAGCCCCAGCATTTT. Amino acids: CASSLGMYSNQPQHF. This chain connects TRBV5-6 to TRBJ1-5; D is undetermined. Looked up from germline, CDR1 is SGHDT and CDR2 is YYEEEE. The germline V and J ends were trimmed by 0 bases and 0 bases, with 7 bases remaining between them. CDR3 length: 15 residues.

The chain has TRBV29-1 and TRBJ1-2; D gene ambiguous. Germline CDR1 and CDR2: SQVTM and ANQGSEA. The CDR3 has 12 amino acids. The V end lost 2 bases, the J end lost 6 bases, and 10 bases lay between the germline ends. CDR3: CSVESSNDGYTF. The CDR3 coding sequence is TGCAGCGTTGAATCTTCCAATGATGGCTACACCTTC.

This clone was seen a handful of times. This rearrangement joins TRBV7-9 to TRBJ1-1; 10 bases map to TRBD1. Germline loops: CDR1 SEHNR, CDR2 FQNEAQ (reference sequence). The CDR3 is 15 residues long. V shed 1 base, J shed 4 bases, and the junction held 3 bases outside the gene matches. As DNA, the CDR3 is TGTGCCAGCAGCTTAGTGCGGACAGGGGGCACTGAAGCTTTCTTT. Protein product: CASSLVRTGGTEAFF.

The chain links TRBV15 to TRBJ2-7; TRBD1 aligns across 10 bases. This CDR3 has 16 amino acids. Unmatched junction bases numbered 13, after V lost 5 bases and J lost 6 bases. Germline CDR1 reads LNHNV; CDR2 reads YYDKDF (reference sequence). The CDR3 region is CATSGRQGALMREQYF. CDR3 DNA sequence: TGTGCCACCAGCGGGCGACAGGGGGCATTGATGCGCGAGCAGTACTTC.

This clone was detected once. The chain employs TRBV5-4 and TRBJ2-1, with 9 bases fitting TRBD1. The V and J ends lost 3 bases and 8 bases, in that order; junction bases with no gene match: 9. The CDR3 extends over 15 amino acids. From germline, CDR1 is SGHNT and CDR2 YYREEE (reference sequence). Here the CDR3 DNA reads TGTGCCAGCAGCTCTGCGGGACAGGGTTTCGATGAGCAGTTCTTC. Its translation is CASSSAGQGFDEQFF.

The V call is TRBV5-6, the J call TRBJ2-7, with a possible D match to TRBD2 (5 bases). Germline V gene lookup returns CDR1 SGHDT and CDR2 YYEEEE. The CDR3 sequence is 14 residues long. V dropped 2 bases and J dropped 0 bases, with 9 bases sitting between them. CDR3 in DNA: TGTGCCAGCAGCTTCGGGATAGACTCCTACGAGCAGTACTTC. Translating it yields CASSFGIDSYEQYF.

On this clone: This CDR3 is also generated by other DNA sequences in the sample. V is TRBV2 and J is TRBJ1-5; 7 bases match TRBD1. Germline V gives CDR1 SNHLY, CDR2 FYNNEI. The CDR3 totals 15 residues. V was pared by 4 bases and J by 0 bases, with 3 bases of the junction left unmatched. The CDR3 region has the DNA TGTGCCAGCAGTGCCCGACAGGGTAGCAATCAGCCCCAGCATTTT. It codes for CASSARQGSNQPQHF.

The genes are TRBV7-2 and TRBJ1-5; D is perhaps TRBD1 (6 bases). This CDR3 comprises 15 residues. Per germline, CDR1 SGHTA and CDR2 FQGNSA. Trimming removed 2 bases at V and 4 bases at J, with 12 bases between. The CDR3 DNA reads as TGTGCCAGCAGCTTACGAGCAGGGGCAAATCAGCCCCAGCATTTT. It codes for CASSLRAGANQPQHF.

The CDR3 DNA is TGTGCCAGCAGCCTTGGGCAGGTAGCGTGGACCCAGTACTTC. Translated: CASSLGQVAWTQYF. The chain is built from TRBV5-6 and TRBJ2-5; D perhaps matches TRBD2 (5 bases). The ends were cut back, 4 bases at V and 7 bases at J, with 17 bases in the middle. Germline assignment: CDR1 SGHDT and CDR2 YYEEEE. The CDR3 loop spans 14 amino acids. Full variable domain (rest looked up from reference TRBV5-6 and TRBJ2-5): DAGVTQSPTHLIKTRGQQVTLRCSPKSGHDTVSWYQQALGQGPQFIFQYYEEEERQRGNFPDRFSGHQFPNYSSELNVNALLLGDSALYLCASSLGQVAWTQYFGPGTRLLVL.

The CDR3 is CASGSTTGTSYNEQFF. The CDR3 region has the DNA TGTGCTAGTGGTTCAACCACCGGGACCTCGTACAATGAGCAGTTCTTC. The rearrangement joins TRBV12-5 to TRBJ2-1; D may be TRBD1 or TRBD2 (5 bases each). The CDR3 has 16 residues. From germline, CDR1 is LGHNT and CDR2 FRNRAP. V lost 4 bases and J 4 bases, leaving 17 bases between the germline ends. The full variable domain, rest sourced from reference TRBV12-5 and TRBJ2-1, is DARVTQTPRHKVTEMGQEVTMRCQPILGHNTVFWYRQTMMQGLELLAYFRNRAPLDDSGMPKDRFSAEMPDATLATLKIQPSEPRDSAVYFCASGSTTGTSYNEQFFGPGTRLTVL.

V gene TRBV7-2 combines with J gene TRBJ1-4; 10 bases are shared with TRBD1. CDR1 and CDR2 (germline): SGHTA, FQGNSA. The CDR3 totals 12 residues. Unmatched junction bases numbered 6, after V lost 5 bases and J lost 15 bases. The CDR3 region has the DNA TGTGCCAGCAGCCCTGGGACAGGGGTAGTGTTTTTT. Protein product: CASSPGTGVVFF.

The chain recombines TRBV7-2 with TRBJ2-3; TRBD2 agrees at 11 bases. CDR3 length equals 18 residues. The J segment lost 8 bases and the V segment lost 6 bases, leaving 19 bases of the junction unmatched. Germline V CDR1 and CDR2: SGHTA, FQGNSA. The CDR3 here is CASRSLQGTSGPLITQYF. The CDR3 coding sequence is TGTGCCAGCAGATCCCTCCAAGGGACTAGCGGCCCCCTAATTACGCAGTATTTT.

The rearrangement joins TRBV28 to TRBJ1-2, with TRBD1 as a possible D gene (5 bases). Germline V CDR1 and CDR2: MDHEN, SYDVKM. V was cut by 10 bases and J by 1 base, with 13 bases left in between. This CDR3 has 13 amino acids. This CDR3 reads CATEDRVNYGYTF. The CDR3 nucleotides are TGTGCCACCGAAGACAGAGTTAACTATGGCTACACCTTC.

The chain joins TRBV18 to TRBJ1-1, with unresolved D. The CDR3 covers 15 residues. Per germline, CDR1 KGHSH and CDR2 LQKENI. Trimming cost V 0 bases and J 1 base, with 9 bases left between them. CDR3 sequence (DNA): TGTGCCAGCTCACCACCTGCCACCCCGAACACTGAAGCTTTCTTT. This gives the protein CASSPPATPNTEAFF.

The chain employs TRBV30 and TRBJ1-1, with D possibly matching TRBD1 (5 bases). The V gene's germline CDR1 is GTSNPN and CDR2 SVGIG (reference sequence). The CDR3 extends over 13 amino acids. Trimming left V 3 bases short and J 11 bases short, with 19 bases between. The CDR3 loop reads CAWSLGRRGAAFF. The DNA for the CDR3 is TGTGCCTGGAGCCTAGGGCGAAGAGGGGCGGCTTTCTTT.

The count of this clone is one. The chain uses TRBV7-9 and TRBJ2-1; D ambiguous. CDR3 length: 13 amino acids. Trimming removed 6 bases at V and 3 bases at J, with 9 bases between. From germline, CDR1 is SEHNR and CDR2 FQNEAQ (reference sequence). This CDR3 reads CASSQTNYNEQFF. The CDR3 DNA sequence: TGTGCCAGCAGTCAAACGAACTACAATGAGCAGTTCTTC.

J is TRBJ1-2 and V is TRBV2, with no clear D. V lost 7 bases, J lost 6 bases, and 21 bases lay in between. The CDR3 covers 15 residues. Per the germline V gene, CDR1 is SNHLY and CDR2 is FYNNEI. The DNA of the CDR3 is TGTGCCAGCACCCCGAGACCTGGCAGCCTCCATGGCTACACCTTC. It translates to CASTPRPGSLHGYTF.

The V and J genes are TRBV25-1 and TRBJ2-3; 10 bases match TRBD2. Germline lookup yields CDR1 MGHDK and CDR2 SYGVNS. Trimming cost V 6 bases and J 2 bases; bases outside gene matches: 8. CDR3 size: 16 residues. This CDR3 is CASSAWTSGNTDTQYF. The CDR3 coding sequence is TGTGCCAGCAGCGCCTGGACTAGCGGAAACACAGATACGCAGTATTTT.

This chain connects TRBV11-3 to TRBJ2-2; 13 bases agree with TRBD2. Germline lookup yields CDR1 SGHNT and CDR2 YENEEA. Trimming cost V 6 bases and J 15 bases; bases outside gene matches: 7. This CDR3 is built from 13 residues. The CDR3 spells CASRDGTSGTVFF. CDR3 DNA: TGTGCCAGCAGGGACGGGACTAGCGGGACGGTGTTTTTT.